The 20 T cell receptor beta chains reported below all come from one sample, sequenced in a study of blood T cell repertoires in COVID-19. Produced via immunoSEQ multiplex PCR; TCRdb's table is partial and in-frame only. The sample contains 470,000 or so clones, approximately 83% of which appear only once. Sequencing was carried out using peripheral blood. The receptors here all came from a human donor in a cohort sampled during active COVID-19.

For the CDR3, the DNA is TGTGCCAGCAGCTTAGGGCCCCTCGCGGGGGCCTACAATGAGCAGTTCTTC. It is translated as CASSLGPLAGAYNEQFF. V usage is TRBV7-9 and J usage is TRBJ2-1, with TRBD2 identical over 7 bases. Germline lookup yields CDR1 SEHNR and CDR2 FQNEAQ (reference sequence). The CDR3 is made up of 17 amino acids. The trim removed 1 base at V and 2 bases at J, leaving 8 bases unmatched. The variable domain in full, with the rest retrieved from reference TRBV7-9 and TRBJ2-1, is DTGVSQNPRHKITKRGQNVTFRCDPISEHNRLYWYRQTLGQGPEFLTYFQNEAQLEKSRLLSDRFSAERPKGSFSTLEIQRTEQGDSAMYLCASSLGPLAGAYNEQFFGPGTRLTVL.

The genes are TRBV5-6 and TRBJ1-2, with 10 nucleotides matching TRBD1. V dropped 3 bases and J dropped 6; count of bases not matched to a gene: 5. There are 14 residues in the CDR3. Germline V gene sequence: CDR1 SGHDT, CDR2 YYEEEE. The CDR3, as DNA: TGTGCCAGCAGCTCGACAGGGGGCGCAGATGGCTACACCTTC. It translates to CASSSTGGADGYTF.

The genes are TRBV7-3 and TRBJ1-2; TRBD1 might be the D (6 bases). CDR1 and CDR2 from the germline V gene are SGHTA and FQGTGA. This CDR3 has 13 amino acids. V was clipped by 5 bases and J by 2 bases, with 9 bases between them. CDR3 nucleotide sequence: TGTGCCAGCAGCCCCGACAGGAACTATGGCTACACCTTC. This translates into CASSPDRNYGYTF.

The rearrangement links TRBV28 to TRBJ1-3, with TRBD1 identical over 7 bases. V was pared by 7 bases and J by 8 bases, with 8 bases of the junction left unmatched. The germline V gene encodes CDR1 MDHEN and CDR2 SYDVKM. The CDR3 has 13 residues. The CDR3 DNA is TGTGCCAGCACGGAGGGGGCCTCATACACCATATATTTT. It codes for CASTEGASYTIYF.

As regards this clone: One junction end does not reproduce the germline sequence, and a read error may be involved. The chain joins TRBV11-1 to TRBJ1-1, with unresolved D. This CDR3 is 13 amino acids long. The germline V gene encodes CDR1 SGHAT and CDR2 FQDESV (reference sequence). This chain's CDR3 is CASSLGTPPVAIF. CDR3 DNA sequence: TGTGCCAGCAGCTTAGGGACTCCCCCCGTTGCGATCTTT.

This chain uses TRBV5-4 with TRBJ2-1; TRBD2 matches at 8 bases. V lost 4 bases, J lost 11 bases, and 5 bases stayed unmatched. The CDR3 spans 12 residues. Looked up from germline, CDR1 is SGHNT and CDR2 is YYREEE (reference sequence). The CDR3 DNA reads TGTGCCAGCAGCCATACTAGCGGACAGCAGTTCTTC. Amino acid sequence: CASSHTSGQQFF.

J is TRBJ2-1 and V is TRBV7-8; D is uncertain. CDR1 is SGHVS and CDR2 is FQNEAQ in the germline V gene. The CDR3 covers 17 residues. With 4 bases removed from V and 0 bases from J, the gap between germline ends came to 16 bases. This chain's CDR3 is CASSSYPSGYSYNEQFF. Here the CDR3 DNA reads TGTGCCAGCAGCTCGTACCCCTCGGGTTACTCCTACAATGAGCAGTTCTTC.

The CDR3 here is CASSIDRRPLNTEAFF. The CDR3 nucleotides are TGTGCCAGTAGTATAGATAGGAGGCCCCTGAACACTGAAGCTTTCTTT. The rearrangement uses TRBV19 and TRBJ1-1; no clear D. Between the trimmed V and J ends, which lost 0 bases and 0 bases, there was a span of 11 bases. The CDR3 runs 16 residues. Germline V gene sequence: CDR1 LNHDA, CDR2 SQIVND (reference sequence).

The chain uses TRBV7-9 and TRBJ2-1; 8 bases align to TRBD2. This CDR3 spans 16 amino acids. The trim removed 4 bases at V and 3 bases at J, leaving 8 bases unmatched. Germline values: CDR1 SEHNR, CDR2 FQNEAQ (reference sequence). CDR3 nucleotide sequence: TGTGCCAGCAGCTCGCGCTTAGCGGGAATCTACAATGAGCAGTTCTTC. It specifies CASSSRLAGIYNEQFF.

This rearrangement joins TRBV30 to TRBJ2-1, with 12 bases matching TRBD2. Trimming took 4 bases from V and 7 from J; bases not matched to a gene: 5. The length of the CDR3 is 14 residues. Germline V CDR1 and CDR2: GTSNPN, SVGIG (reference sequence). CDR3 in amino acids: CAWTPSGRGNEQFF. Here the CDR3 DNA reads TGTGCCTGGACCCCTAGCGGGAGGGGGAATGAGCAGTTCTTC.

The chain employs TRBV7-8 and TRBJ2-7; tentative D call: TRBD2 (5 bases). The germline V and J ends were trimmed by 4 bases and 7 bases, with 14 bases remaining between them. The CDR3 covers 13 residues. Germline CDR1 and CDR2: SGHVS and FQNEAQ. The CDR3 region has the DNA TGTGCCAGCAGCTCGCGGGTAGCGCGGGAGCAGTACTTC. Protein sequence: CASSSRVAREQYF.

The V call is TRBV5-6, the J call TRBJ2-7, with D uncertain. V was cut by 7 bases and J by 1 base, with 6 bases left in between. CDR1 and CDR2 from the germline V gene are SGHDT and YYEEEE. The CDR3 has 11 residues. For the CDR3, the DNA is TGTGCCAGCCGTTCTTCCTACGAGCAGTACTTC. As protein: CASRSSYEQYF.

CDR3 DNA sequence: TGTGCCAGCACCATCGGAGGGACAGGGAGGAACACTGAAGCTTTCTTT. It yields the protein CASTIGGTGRNTEAFF. The chain is built from TRBV6-6 and TRBJ1-1; 9 nucleotides line up with TRBD1. This CDR3 has 16 amino acids. Germline-derived CDR1 and CDR2 are MNHNY and SVGAGI (reference sequence). J was trimmed by 1 base and V by 7 bases; bases with no gene match: 10.

V usage is TRBV6-5 and J usage is TRBJ1-2; the D is unclear. V shed 10 bases and J shed 8 bases, with 23 bases lying between them. CDR3 length: 14 amino acids. Germline V lookup: CDR1 MNHEY, CDR2 SVGAGI. The CDR3 spells CATHPVRGLGGYTF. CDR3 bases: TGTGCCACCCACCCTGTAAGAGGGCTGGGGGGCTACACCTTC.

The chain is built from TRBV28 and TRBJ2-3; TRBD2 matches 9 bases. The CDR3 consists of 19 residues. The V segment lost 3 bases and the J segment 0 bases; nucleotides outside the gene matches: 13. Germline assignment: CDR1 MDHEN and CDR2 SYDVKM. The CDR3 reads CASSFLSWELAGSTDTQYF. In DNA, the CDR3 is TGTGCCAGCAGTTTCTTATCGTGGGAGCTAGCGGGGAGCACAGATACGCAGTATTTT.

The sample holds one count of this clone. The chain couples TRBV19 to TRBJ2-5; the D gene is possibly TRBD1 (6 bases). Trimming removed 3 bases from V and 2 bases from J, with 13 bases in between. The CDR3 has 15 residues. Germline CDR1 is LNHDA and CDR2 is SQIVND (reference sequence). The CDR3 protein is CASSIGGQTQETQYF. The CDR3 nucleotides read TGTGCCAGTAGTATTGGAGGACAGACACAAGAGACCCAGTACTTC.

Note on this clone: Other DNA sequences within the sample encode an identical CDR3. The CDR3 protein is CASSIGLAGGETQYF. Here the CDR3 DNA reads TGTGCCAGTAGTATTGGACTAGCGGGAGGAGAGACCCAGTACTTC. The chain is built from TRBV19 and TRBJ2-5; 14 positions match TRBD2. The germline V gene has CDR1 LNHDA and CDR2 SQIVND (reference sequence). The CDR3 runs to 15 residues. J gave up 4 bases and V 3 bases, and 1 base lay outside the gene matches.

CDR3 protein: CASSQDRGFDGYTF. The CDR3 bases are TGCGCCAGCAGCCAAGATAGGGGATTCGATGGCTACACCTTC. J is TRBJ1-2 and V is TRBV4-3; weak D call: TRBD1 (5 bases). The CDR3 is made up of 14 amino acids. Trimming left V 0 bases short and J 6 bases short, with 11 bases between. Germline V gene data show CDR1 as LGHNA and CDR2 as YSLEER.

A few counts support this clone. The J gene is TRBJ1-5, the V gene TRBV30; 7 bases align to TRBD1. CDR3 length: 15 amino acids. The V gene end was trimmed by 4 bases and the J gene end by 6 bases; junction bases not matched to a gene: 12. Per germline, CDR1 GTSNPN and CDR2 SVGIG (reference sequence). The chain's CDR3 is CAWNRKGAIGQPQHF. The CDR3 DNA reads TGTGCCTGGAATAGAAAGGGGGCGATAGGTCAGCCCCAGCATTTT.

The V call is TRBV7-8, the J call TRBJ1-1; D is possibly TRBD1 (5 bases). The length of the CDR3 is 13 residues. Germline V lookup: CDR1 SGHVS, CDR2 FQNEAQ. The V gene lost 5 bases and the J gene lost 5 bases, with 12 bases spanning the gap. CDR3 sequence (DNA): TGTGCCAGCAGCCAAGGGGAGGGTACTGAAGCTTTCTTT. Its translation: CASSQGEGTEAFF.